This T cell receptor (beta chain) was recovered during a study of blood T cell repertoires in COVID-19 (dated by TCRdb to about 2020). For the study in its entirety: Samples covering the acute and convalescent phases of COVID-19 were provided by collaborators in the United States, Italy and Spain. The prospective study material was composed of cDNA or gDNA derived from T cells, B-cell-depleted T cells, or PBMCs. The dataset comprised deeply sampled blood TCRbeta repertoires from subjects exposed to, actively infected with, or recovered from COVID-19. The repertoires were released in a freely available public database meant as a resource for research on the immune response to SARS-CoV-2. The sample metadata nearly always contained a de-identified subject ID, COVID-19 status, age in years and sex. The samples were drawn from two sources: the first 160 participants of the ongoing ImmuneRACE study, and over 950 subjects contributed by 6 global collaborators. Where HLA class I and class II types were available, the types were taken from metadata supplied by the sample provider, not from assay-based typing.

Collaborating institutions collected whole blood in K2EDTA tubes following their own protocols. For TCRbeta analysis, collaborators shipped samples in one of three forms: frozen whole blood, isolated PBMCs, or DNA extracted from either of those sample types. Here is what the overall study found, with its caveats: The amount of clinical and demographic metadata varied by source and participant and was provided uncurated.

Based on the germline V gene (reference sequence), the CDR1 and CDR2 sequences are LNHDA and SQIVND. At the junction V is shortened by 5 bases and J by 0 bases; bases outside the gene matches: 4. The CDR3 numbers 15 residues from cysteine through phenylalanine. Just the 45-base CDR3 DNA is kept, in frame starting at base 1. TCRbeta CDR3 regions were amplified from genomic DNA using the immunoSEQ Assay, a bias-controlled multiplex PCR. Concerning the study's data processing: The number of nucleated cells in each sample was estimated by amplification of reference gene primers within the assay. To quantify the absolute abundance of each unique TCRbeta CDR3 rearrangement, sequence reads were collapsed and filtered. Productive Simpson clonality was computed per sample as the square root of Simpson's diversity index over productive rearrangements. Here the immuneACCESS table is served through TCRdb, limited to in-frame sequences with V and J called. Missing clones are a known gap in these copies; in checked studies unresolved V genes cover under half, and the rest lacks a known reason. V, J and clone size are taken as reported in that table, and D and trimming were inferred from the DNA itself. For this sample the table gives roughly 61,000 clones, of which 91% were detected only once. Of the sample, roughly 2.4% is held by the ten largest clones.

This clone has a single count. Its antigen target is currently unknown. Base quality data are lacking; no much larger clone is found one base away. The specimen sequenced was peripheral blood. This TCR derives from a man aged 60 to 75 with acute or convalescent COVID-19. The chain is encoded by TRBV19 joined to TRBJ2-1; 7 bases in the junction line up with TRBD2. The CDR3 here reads CASSVLADSYNEQFF. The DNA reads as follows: TGTGCCAGTAGTGTTCTAGCGGACTCCTACAATGAGCAGTTCTTC.